The clone carrying this TCR beta chain was recorded many times. V lost 5 bases, J lost 2 bases, and 7 bases lay in between. The germline V gene has CDR1 LGHNT and CDR2 FRNRAP. The CDR3 is 13 residues long. Sequencing used immunoSEQ multiplex PCR; TCRdb keeps in-frame clones, though not all of them. In the table there are about 70,000 clones, around nine tenths of which are singletons. This sample was included in a study of siplizumab effects on memory and regulatory T cells. The sequence derives from a human donor in good health. The sequencing input was Tregs sorted from blood. The chain joins TRBV12-5 to TRBJ1-5; D is unresolved. CDR3 residues: CASGTRGNQPQHF. The CDR3 DNA reads TGTGCTAGTGGTACGCGGGGCAATCAGCCCCAGCATTTT.